The 8 T cell receptor beta chains in this list originate from one sample, sequenced in a study of shared clonotypes between healthy human individuals. This table comes from immunoSEQ multiplex PCR, and its TCRdb copy is limited to in-frame clones, with some not included. The sample holds over a million clones, roughly 96% seen once. Specimen: naive CD4+ T cells sorted from blood. Subset denoted: CD45RA+ positively selected. All receptors derive from a man under 40 in good health.

Comments on this clone: Other DNA sequences from this sample encode an identical CDR3 as well. The chain recombines TRBV20-1 with TRBJ2-5; D not resolved. This CDR3 has 10 residues. Germline V gene lookup returns CDR1 DFQATT and CDR2 SNEGSKA (reference sequence). Between the trimmed V and J ends, which lost 6 bases and 3 bases, there was a span of 5 bases. The CDR3 nucleotides read TGCAGTGCAAGAAAAGAGACCCAGTACTTC. This encodes CSARKETQYF.

The chain joins TRBV9 to TRBJ2-2; TRBD1 agrees at 9 bases. Unmatched junction bases numbered 4, after V lost 4 bases and J lost 3 bases. Germline V gene lookup returns CDR1 SGDLS and CDR2 YYNGEE. This CDR3 is built from 15 residues. The CDR3 DNA follows: TGTGCCAGCAGCTTTAGACAGGGGGACACCGGGGAGCTGTTTTTT. Its protein is CASSFRQGDTGELFF.

This CDR3 is CASSVGTAGGRTGELFF. The CDR3 DNA sequence: TGTGCCAGCAGCGTAGGCACGGCGGGAGGGCGAACCGGGGAGCTGTTTTTT. V is TRBV9 and J is TRBJ2-2; 9 bases map to TRBD2. CDR3 size: 17 residues. With V trimmed by 0 bases and J by 5 bases, 8 bases remained unmatched. Germline V gene sequence: CDR1 SGDLS, CDR2 YYNGEE.

CDR3: CASSRAREFETQYF. DNA for the CDR3: TGTGCCAGCAGCCGTGCCCGGGAGTTTGAGACCCAGTACTTC. The chain is built from TRBV5-4 and TRBJ2-5; D may be TRBD2 (6 bases). Trimming left V 4 bases short and J 5 bases short, with 15 bases between. CDR1 is SGHNT, CDR2 YYREEE, per germline (reference sequence). This CDR3 contains 14 residues.

The table lists this clone with a count of one. The J gene is TRBJ1-1, the V gene TRBV18; maybe TRBD1 (6 bases). CDR1 KGHSH and CDR2 LQKENI come from the germline V gene. Trimming removed 2 bases at V and 11 bases at J, with 33 bases between. The CDR3 is 19 amino acids. CDR3 sequence reads: CASSPKAQGSRGLGVDAFF. In nucleotides, the CDR3 is TGTGCCAGCTCACCAAAAGCACAGGGCTCTCGGGGACTAGGGGTTGATGCTTTCTTT.

This sequence joins TRBV5-1 and TRBJ1-2; D perhaps matches TRBD1 (5 bases). Germline CDR1 and CDR2: SGHRS and YFSETQ. V lost 2 bases and J 4 bases, leaving 12 bases between the germline ends. The CDR3 totals 14 residues. The CDR3 is CASSFGTDIYGYTF. The CDR3 coding sequence is TGCGCCAGCAGCTTCGGGACCGATATCTATGGCTACACCTTC.

The chain employs TRBV28 and TRBJ2-1; no clear D. Germline-derived CDR1 and CDR2 are MDHEN and SYDVKM. The CDR3 has 16 residues. V was cut by 6 bases and J by 4 bases, with 19 bases left in between. This chain's CDR3 is CASSPLGAEMYNEQFF. DNA for the CDR3: TGTGCCAGCAGCCCCCTCGGTGCGGAAATGTACAATGAGCAGTTCTTC.

The V and J genes are TRBV18 and TRBJ2-5; perhaps TRBD1 as D (5 bases). CDR1 and CDR2 from the germline V gene are KGHSH and LQKENI. The germline V and J ends were trimmed by 1 base and 5 bases, with 11 bases remaining between them. The CDR3 is 14 residues long. The CDR3 nucleotides read TGTGCCAGCTCACCACAGGGGATCCTGGAGACCCAGTACTTC. This translates into CASSPQGILETQYF.